This T cell receptor beta chain was retrieved from a study of CD8 T cells in ankylosing spondylitis. Study findings and constraints: Reportedly, disease-linked clones are significantly enriched in ankylosing spondylitis patients' matched synovial fluid. Reactive arthritis synovial fluid and blood were previously reported to contain some motif variants. Ankylosing spondylitis blood appeared to carry a characteristic TCR beta motif of several highly homologous variants.

TCRdb processed the 5' RACE reads anew with MiXCR; each CDR3 protein has one entry. The sample records fewer than 400,000 distinct CDR3 sequences, approximately 15% being singletons. The V gene's germline CDR1 is SGHRS and CDR2 YFSETQ. The CDR3 length is 13 residues. Trimming removed 0 bases from V and 7 bases from J, with 9 bases in between. Concerning this clonotype itself: Its cognate antigen is unknown.

The specimen was blood, either unsorted or a sorted T cell fraction (not recorded which). The sequence was obtained from a male donor with ankylosing spondylitis or in good health (not recorded which). This rearrangement joins TRBV5-1 to TRBJ2-3, with D possibly being TRBD1 or TRBD2 (6 bases each). The CDR3 is CASSLEGGNTQYF. The CDR3 DNA follows: TGCGCCAGCAGCTTGGAGGGGGGCAATACGCAGTATTTT.